This is a list of T cell receptor beta chains from one sample in a study of blood T cell repertoires in COVID-19. Here immunoSEQ multiplex PCR was the method, and the copy in TCRdb shows in-frame clones only, minus some. The profile shows approximately 5,000 clones, 70% to 85% of them singletons. The sample comprised peripheral blood. Source of these receptors: a human donor in a cohort sampled during active COVID-19. Both conserved end residues are part of each CDR3. Each record gives: V gene, D gene, J gene, clone size, CDR3 protein, CDR3 DNA. A D gene is named only where the DNA matches it firmly. Size values are once, few and many counts, or a class for expanded clones, and some rows have none.

>TRBV12-3/TRBV12-4|.|TRBJ1-1|.
CASSRVENTEAFF
TGTGCCAGCAGTCGGGTGGAGAACACTGAAGCTTTCTTT
>TRBV7-2|TRBD1|TRBJ2-2|.
CASRDRGKTGELFF
TGTGCCAGCAGAGACAGGGGGAAGACCGGGGAGCTGTTTTTT
>TRBV6-8|TRBD2|TRBJ2-5|.
CASSSGLAGVETQYF
TGTGCCAGCAGCTCGGGACTAGCGGGAGTTGAGACCCAGTACTTC
>TRBV11-3|.|TRBJ2-1|.
CASSSQGYNEQFF
TGTGCCAGCAGCTCTCAGGGTTACAATGAGCAGTTCTTC
>TRBV3-1/TRBV3-2|TRBD2|TRBJ2-1|.
CASSQVGRLAGGSLFF
TGTGCCAGCAGCCAAGTGGGGCGACTAGCGGGAGGTAGCCTGTTCTTC
>TRBV5-6|TRBD1|TRBJ2-4|.
CASSLADRGTDIQYF
TGTGCCAGCAGCTTGGCTGACAGGGGGACGGACATTCAGTACTTC
>TRBV6-5|TRBD2|TRBJ2-1|once
CASYPLTSGINEQFF
TGTGCCAGCTACCCCCTGACTAGCGGGATCAATGAGCAGTTCTTC
>TRBV18|.|TRBJ2-3|.
CASSPPTGTGPYTQYF
TGTGCCAGCTCACCACCTACTGGGACTGGCCCCTATACGCAGTATTTT
>TRBV5-6|.|TRBJ2-1|.
CASSLVSGHYNEQFF
TGTGCCAGCAGCTTGGTTAGCGGCCATTACAATGAGCAGTTCTTC
>TRBV11-1|TRBD1|TRBJ2-1|.
CASSARQGENNEQFF
TGTGCCAGCAGCGCCCGCCAGGGGGAGAACAATGAGCAGTTCTTC
>TRBV30|TRBD2|TRBJ2-1|.
CAWSGGRLADNEQFF
TGTGCCTGGAGTGGGGGAAGACTAGCGGACAATGAGCAGTTCTTC
>TRBV5-6|TRBD1|TRBJ2-3|.
CASSFRDREDTQYF
TGTGCCAGCAGCTTCAGGGACAGGGAGGATACGCAGTATTTT
>TRBV6-1|.|TRBJ1-2|.
CASSGLGRPGGDYGYTF
TGTGCCAGCAGTGGTCTGGGTCGTCCGGGGGGGGACTATGGCTACACCTTC
>TRBV5-5|TRBD1|TRBJ2-2|.
CASNRQGAYTGELFF
TGTGCCAGCAACCGACAGGGGGCTTACACCGGGGAGCTGTTTTTT
>TRBV4-2|TRBD2|TRBJ2-6|.
CASSQDGGAGANVLTF
TGTGCCAGCAGCCAAGATGGGGGGGCTGGGGCCAACGTCCTGACTTTC
>TRBV5-1|TRBD1|TRBJ2-7|.
CASSLEGQGPEQYF
TGCGCCAGCAGCTTGGAGGGACAGGGTCCCGAGCAGTACTTC
>TRBV6-6|TRBD1|TRBJ1-2|.
CASSYDRGQNYGYTF
TGTGCCAGCAGTTACGACAGGGGGCAGAACTATGGCTACACCTTC
>TRBV28|.|TRBJ1-2|once
CARRGGGANYGYTF
TGTGCCCGCCGGGGGGGAGGGGCTAACTATGGCTACACCTTC
>TRBV9|TRBD1|TRBJ1-1|.
CASSVAPQGQLIQAFF
TGTGCCAGCAGCGTAGCTCCCCAGGGACAGCTAATCCAAGCTTTCTTT
>TRBV7-2|TRBD1|TRBJ2-7|few
CASSLVVDRASEQYF
TGTGCCAGCAGCTTAGTCGTCGACAGGGCAAGCGAGCAGTACTTC
>TRBV6-5|.|TRBJ2-3|few
CASSLDGEADTQYF
TGTGCCAGCAGTTTGGATGGAGAGGCAGATACGCAGTATTTT
>TRBV23-1|TRBD2|TRBJ2-1|.
CASSTTSGSKGEQFF
TGCGCCAGCAGCACTACTAGCGGGAGTAAAGGTGAGCAGTTCTTC